The 26 T cell receptor beta chains given below trace back to one sample, sequenced in a study of shared clonotypes between healthy human individuals. Sequencing used immunoSEQ multiplex PCR; TCRdb keeps in-frame clones, though not all of them. Here the sample spans approximately 500,000 clones, 90% to 97% being singletons. The source material was naive CD4+ T cells sorted from blood. Stated subset: CD45RA+ positively selected. Receptors originate from a woman in her 30s in good health.

The chain couples TRBV2 to TRBJ1-2, with D possibly TRBD1 on 5 matching bases. CDR3 size: 14 residues. V was cut by 5 bases and J by 7 bases, with 17 bases left in between. Germline V gene sequence: CDR1 SNHLY, CDR2 FYNNEI. The CDR3 protein is CASSYRDGYGGYTF. The CDR3 DNA is TGTGCCAGCAGTTACCGGGACGGCTACGGTGGCTACACCTTC.

CDR3 DNA sequence: TGTGCCAGCAGCCGTGGGACAGGGTCAGATACGCAGTATTTT. As protein: CASSRGTGSDTQYF. V and J are TRBV11-3 and TRBJ2-3; 9 bases line up with TRBD1. CDR1 SGHNT and CDR2 YENEEA come from the germline V gene. The V segment lost 5 bases and the J segment 4 bases; nucleotides outside the gene matches: 4. CDR3 length: 14 amino acids.

The genes are TRBV20-1 and TRBJ2-7, with D unclear. Germline V gene lookup returns CDR1 DFQATT and CDR2 SNEGSKA (reference sequence). The CDR3 has 10 residues. Trimming pared 7 bases from V and 6 bases from J, leaving 10 bases between. CDR3 nucleotide sequence: TGCAGTGTTTGGTCCCGCGAGCAGTACTTC. Translated, it gives CSVWSREQYF.

The V call is TRBV28, the J call TRBJ1-6, with no clear D. The CDR3 runs 15 residues. Trimming removed 5 bases from V and 8 bases from J, with 16 bases in between. The V gene's germline CDR1 is MDHEN and CDR2 SYDVKM. CDR3 sequence reads: CASSPGEGAYSPLHF. The CDR3 DNA reads TGTGCCAGCAGTCCCGGGGAAGGCGCGTATTCACCCCTCCACTTT. The whole variable domain, remainder taken from reference TRBV28 and TRBJ1-6, is DVKVTQSSRYLVKRTGEKVFLECVQDMDHENMFWYRQDPGLGLRLIYFSYDVKMKEKGDIPEGYSVSREKKERFSLILESASTNQTSMYLCASSPGEGAYSPLHFGNGTRLTVT.

The gene calls are TRBV2 and TRBJ2-7, with D perhaps matching TRBD2 (6 bases). The germline V gene encodes CDR1 SNHLY and CDR2 FYNNEI. The CDR3 runs 15 residues. V lost 4 bases to trimming and J lost 4 bases, with 17 bases between them. The CDR3 nucleotides are TGTGCCAGCAGTGCCGAGGGAGTAGCGGATTACGAGCAGTACTTC. Translated: CASSAEGVADYEQYF.

This sequence joins TRBV5-1 and TRBJ2-5; D might be TRBD1 or TRBD2, each matching 6 bases. The better agreement between TRBJ2-7 and the DNA end casts doubt on the J call. Germline loops: CDR1 SGHRS, CDR2 YFSETQ. This CDR3 is built from 12 residues. CDR3 region: CASSSGANEQYF. The CDR3 DNA reads as TGCGCCAGCAGCTCGGGGGCGAACGAGCAGTACTTC.

Here the CDR3 reads CASSLRDNNYEQYF. The DNA for the CDR3 is TGTGCCAGCAGCTTAAGGGACAACAACTACGAGCAGTACTTC. The rearrangement uses TRBV7-9 and TRBJ2-7; the D gene is possibly TRBD1 (6 bases). Looked up from germline, CDR1 is SEHNR and CDR2 is FQNEAQ (reference sequence). V was clipped by 2 bases and J by 3 bases, with 11 bases between them. The CDR3 has 14 amino acids. The variable domain in full, with the rest retrieved from reference TRBV7-9 and TRBJ2-7, is DTGVSQNPRHKITKRGQNVTFRCDPISEHNRLYWYRQTLGQGPEFLTYFQNEAQLEKSRLLSDRFSAERPKGSFSTLEIQRTEQGDSAMYLCASSLRDNNYEQYFGPGTRLTVT.

This clone came up once. The chain is built from TRBV4-1 and TRBJ1-3; perhaps TRBD1 as D (5 bases). Germline V lookup: CDR1 MGHRA, CDR2 YSYEKL. Trimming shortened V by 1 base and J by 0 bases, and 10 bases separated the two germline ends. The CDR3 consists of 16 residues. The CDR3 coding sequence is TGCGCCAGCAGCCAAGGGGAGGGGTTCTCTGGAAACACCATATATTTT. This encodes CASSQGEGFSGNTIYF.

V gene TRBV5-1 combines with J gene TRBJ2-4; TRBD1 aligns across 9 bases. Germline loops: CDR1 SGHRS, CDR2 YFSETQ. Unmatched junction bases numbered 20, after V lost 4 bases and J lost 0 bases. This CDR3 contains 21 residues. The CDR3 coding sequence is TGCGCCAGCAGCGGATCCTTATCTGGGACAGGGTTTAATCTAGCCAAAAACATTCAGTACTTC. Amino acid sequence: CASSGSLSGTGFNLAKNIQYF.

The chain uses TRBV5-4 and TRBJ2-5, with D possibly being TRBD2 (5 bases). Trimming took 4 bases from V and 2 from J, leaving 9 bases between them. Germline CDR1 is SGHNT and CDR2 is YYREEE (reference sequence). This CDR3 is built from 13 residues. CDR3 sequence reads: CASSTRGQETQYF. The CDR3 region has the DNA TGTGCCAGCAGCACCCGGGGACAAGAGACCCAGTACTTC.

V usage is TRBV6-1 and J usage is TRBJ2-7; D is perhaps TRBD1 (5 bases). Trimming took off 5 bases at V and 4 bases at J, with 9 bases between the two ends. Looked up from germline, CDR1 is MNHNS and CDR2 is SASEGT. CDR3 length: 12 residues. CDR3 sequence: CASSIQEYEQYF. The CDR3 bases are TGTGCCAGCAGTATACAGGAATACGAGCAGTACTTC.

V usage is TRBV6-4 and J usage is TRBJ2-3, with 9 bases that match TRBD2. The CDR3 is 15 residues long. Germline CDR1 MRHNA, CDR2 SNTAGT. The V segment lost 6 bases and the J segment 0 bases; nucleotides outside the gene matches: 4. The DNA of the CDR3 is TGTGCCAGCAGGAAGACTAGCGGAAGCACAGATACGCAGTATTTT. It translates to CASRKTSGSTDTQYF.

In this sample, this clone turned up once. The chain carries TRBV5-1 and TRBJ2-2; D may be TRBD2 (6 bases). The CDR3 runs 15 residues. Trimming stripped 2 bases from V and 3 bases from J, with 11 bases between. Germline-derived CDR1 and CDR2 are SGHRS and YFSETQ. CDR3 in amino acids: CASSFFPSDTGELFF. CDR3 bases: TGCGCCAGCAGCTTTTTCCCTAGCGACACCGGGGAGCTGTTTTTT. Using reference TRBV5-1 and TRBJ2-2 for the parts outside the CDR3, the full variable domain is KAGVTQTPRYLIKTRGQQVTLSCSPISGHRSVSWYQQTPGQGLQFLFEYFSETQRNKGNFPGRFSGRQFSNSRSEMNVSTLELGDSALYLCASSFFPSDTGELFFGEGSRLTVL.

The J gene is TRBJ1-2, the V gene TRBV7-2; 7 bases align to TRBD1. The germline CDR1 and CDR2 sequences are SGHTA and FQGNSA. The CDR3 is 14 residues long. The trim removed 5 bases at V and 8 bases at J, leaving 11 bases unmatched. Here the CDR3 reads CASSGRTGGVGYTF. CDR3 DNA sequence: TGTGCCAGCAGCGGTCGGACAGGAGGGGTCGGCTACACCTTC.

V usage is TRBV2 and J usage is TRBJ1-1; perhaps TRBD1 as D (5 bases). Germline V lookup: CDR1 SNHLY, CDR2 FYNNEI. V lost 7 bases to trimming and J lost 0 bases, with 15 bases between them. CDR3 length equals 15 residues. This chain's CDR3 is CASTRQTVMNTEAFF. CDR3 DNA sequence: TGTGCCAGCACTCGTCAGACAGTCATGAACACTGAAGCTTTCTTT. Variable domain in full (rest from reference TRBV2 and TRBJ1-1): EPEVTQTPSHQVTQMGQEVILRCVPISNHLYFYWYRQILGQKVEFLVSFYNNEISEKSEIFDDQFSVERPDGSNFTLKIRSTKLEDSAMYFCASTRQTVMNTEAFFGQGTRLTVV.

This clone came up once. The chain is built from TRBV30 and TRBJ2-1, with D possibly being TRBD1 (6 bases). In germline, CDR1 is GTSNPN, CDR2 SVGIG (reference sequence). V was trimmed by 4 bases and J by 1 base, leaving 8 bases between them. The CDR3 contains 13 residues. CDR3 bases: TGTGCCTGGACTAGGGGGTCCTACAATGAGCAGTTCTTC. It translates to CAWTRGSYNEQFF.

The chain is built from TRBV2 and TRBJ1-1; 8 nucleotides line up with TRBD1. Germline CDR1 reads SNHLY; CDR2 reads FYNNEI. J lost 6 bases, V lost 4 bases, and 10 bases had no gene match. The CDR3 is 15 residues long. The CDR3: CASSVSQGAGSEAFF. CDR3 sequence (DNA): TGTGCCAGCAGTGTTAGTCAGGGGGCAGGGTCTGAAGCTTTCTTT.

The chain uses TRBV27 and TRBJ2-1; TRBD1 might be the D (6 bases). This CDR3 has 15 residues. Germline CDR1 is MNHEY and CDR2 is SMNVEV (reference sequence). The V end lost 8 bases, the J end lost 8 bases, and 22 bases lay between the germline ends. CDR3 sequence: CASRADRFLLDEQFF. CDR3 nucleotides: TGTGCCAGCCGGGCGGACAGATTCCTTCTGGATGAGCAGTTCTTC.

This chain connects TRBV10-3 to TRBJ2-7, with D perhaps matching TRBD1 (6 bases). The CDR3 spans 15 residues. Deletions cut 0 bases from V and 1 base from J, with 10 bases between. Germline V gene lookup returns CDR1 ENHRY and CDR2 SYGVKD. This CDR3 is CAISESNRVSYEQYF. CDR3 nucleotides: TGTGCCATCAGTGAGTCGAACAGGGTTTCCTACGAGCAGTACTTC.

The rearrangement uses TRBV2 and TRBJ2-7; 9 nucleotides line up with TRBD1. The CDR3 extends over 14 amino acids. Trimming cost V 8 bases and J 2 bases; bases outside gene matches: 7. CDR1 and CDR2 from the germline V gene are SNHLY and FYNNEI. In nucleotides, the CDR3 is TGTGCCAGCTTGGTCCACAGGGGGCCCTACGAGCAGTACTTC. This gives the protein CASLVHRGPYEQYF.

The chain uses TRBV20-1 and TRBJ2-5; the D gene could be TRBD1 or TRBD2 (5 bases each). This CDR3 has 11 residues. Per the germline V gene, CDR1 is DFQATT and CDR2 is SNEGSKA (reference sequence). The V end lost 3 bases, the J end lost 14 bases, and 16 bases lay between the germline ends. The CDR3: CSASQLAGQYF. In DNA form, the CDR3 reads TGCAGTGCTAGTCAGCTAGCAGGGCAATACTTC.

This rearrangement joins TRBV7-9 to TRBJ2-4; D not resolved. The V gene lost 5 bases and the J gene lost 8 bases, with 4 bases spanning the gap. Germline assignment: CDR1 SEHNR and CDR2 FQNEAQ (reference sequence). The CDR3 sequence is 10 residues long. Here the CDR3 DNA reads TGTGCCAGCAGCGGGGACATTCAGTACTTC. It translates to CASSGDIQYF.

The chain couples TRBV14 to TRBJ2-6; D remains ambiguous. The CDR3 is 17 residues long. V was trimmed by 4 bases and J by 0 bases, leaving 13 bases between them. Germline-derived CDR1 and CDR2 are SGHDN and FVKESK. The CDR3 DNA sequence: TGTGCCAGCAGCCGACTCCCGATAAGCTCTGGGGCCAACGTCCTGACTTTC. It encodes CASSRLPISSGANVLTF.

V and J are TRBV19 and TRBJ1-2, with D unresolved. The germline V and J ends were trimmed by 4 bases and 6 bases, with 18 bases remaining between them. The CDR3 extends over 15 amino acids. Germline CDR1 and CDR2: LNHDA and SQIVND (reference sequence). CDR3 residues: CASSKGPNPGHGYTF. The CDR3 DNA reads TGTGCCAGTAGTAAAGGCCCTAACCCGGGCCATGGCTACACCTTC.

This clone appeared once. J is TRBJ2-7 and V is TRBV6-6; 7 bases match TRBD2. The length of the CDR3 is 16 residues. J gave up 0 bases and V 6 bases, and 11 bases lay outside the gene matches. Germline V gene lookup returns CDR1 MNHNY and CDR2 SVGAGI (reference sequence). The CDR3 protein is CASSPGSGHTSYEQYF. The CDR3 nucleotides are TGTGCCAGCAGCCCAGGTAGCGGGCACACCTCCTACGAGCAGTACTTC.

The V call is TRBV5-1, the J call TRBJ2-7; tentative D call: TRBD2 (6 bases). Germline-derived CDR1 and CDR2 are SGHRS and YFSETQ. This CDR3 has 13 amino acids. The ends were cut back, 4 bases at V and 2 bases at J, with 10 bases in the middle. CDR3 loop: CASSQTGAYEQYF. The CDR3 bases are TGCGCCAGCAGCCAGACGGGGGCCTACGAGCAGTACTTC.